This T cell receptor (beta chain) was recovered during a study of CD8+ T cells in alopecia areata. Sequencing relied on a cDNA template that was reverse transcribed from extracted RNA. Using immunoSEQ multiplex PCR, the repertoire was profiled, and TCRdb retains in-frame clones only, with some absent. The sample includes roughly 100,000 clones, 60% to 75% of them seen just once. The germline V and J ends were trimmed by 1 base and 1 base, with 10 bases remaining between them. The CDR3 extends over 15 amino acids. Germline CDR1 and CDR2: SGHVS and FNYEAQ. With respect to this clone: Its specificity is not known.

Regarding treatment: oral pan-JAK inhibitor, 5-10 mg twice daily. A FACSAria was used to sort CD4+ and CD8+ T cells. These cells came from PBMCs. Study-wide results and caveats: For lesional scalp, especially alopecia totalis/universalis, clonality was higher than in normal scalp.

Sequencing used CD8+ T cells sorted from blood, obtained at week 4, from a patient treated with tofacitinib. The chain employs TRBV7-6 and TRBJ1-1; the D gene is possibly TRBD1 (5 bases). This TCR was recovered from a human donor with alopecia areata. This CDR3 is CASSLGRDANTEAFF. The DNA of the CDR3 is TGTGCCAGCAGCTTAGGGCGGGACGCGAACACTGAAGCTTTCTTT.